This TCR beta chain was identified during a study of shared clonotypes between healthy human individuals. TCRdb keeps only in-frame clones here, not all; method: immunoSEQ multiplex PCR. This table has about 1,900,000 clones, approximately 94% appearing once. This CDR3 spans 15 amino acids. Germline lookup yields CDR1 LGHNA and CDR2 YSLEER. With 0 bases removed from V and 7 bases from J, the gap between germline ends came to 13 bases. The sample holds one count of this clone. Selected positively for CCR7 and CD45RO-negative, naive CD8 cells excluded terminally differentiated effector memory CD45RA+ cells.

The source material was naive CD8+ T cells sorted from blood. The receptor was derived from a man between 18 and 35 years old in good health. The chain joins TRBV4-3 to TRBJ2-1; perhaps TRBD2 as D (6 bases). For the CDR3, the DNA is TGCGCCAGCAGCCAAGAGGAGGGCGGTCGGAATGAGCAGTTCTTC. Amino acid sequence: CASSQEEGGRNEQFF.